This TCR beta chain came from a study of shared clonotypes between healthy human individuals (TCRdb year 2020). A note on the overall study: The cohort comprised a couple of women and a few men aged 18 to 49 years. Per donor, three plates each were used for CD4 naive and CD4 memory, two for CD8 naive, and one for CD8 memory. Leukapheresis yielded between about 0.9 and 9 billion PBMCs per donor. Different laboratories and diverse techniques were used to prepare libraries and sequence TCR repertoires, to increase sequencing depth and limit assay-specific biases. The study deeply sequenced blood TCR repertoires of five healthy adults to estimate repertoire size and the extent of clonotype sharing between individuals. Study-level results and caveats: Only blood was sampled, and tissue TCR repertoires likely differ from those in blood. Roughly 5.2% of naive CD4, more than 3% of naive CD8, 2% to 2.5% of memory CD4, and 0.35% to 0.4% of memory CD8 clonotypes were shared across several donors. Even with the large sequencing depth, rarefaction of the sorted-subset datasets indicated that sequencing was incomplete. Because the study included a small number of donors, the genetic and exposure-history diversity represented was limited. Clonotypes shared by all four sorted-subset donors showed higher generation probabilities than non-shared clonotypes. Naive subsets generally had larger estimated clonotype richness than memory subsets. Pairwise subsampling led to the expectation that sequencing depth would affect the degree of clonotype sharing among donors.

Using the deep immunoSEQ assay, multiplex PCR amplified TCR CDR3 regions from genomic DNA. Genomic DNA extracted from each cell subset was distributed evenly over all wells of several immunoSEQ 96-well plates, and each plate served as one replicate. For sorted subsets, around 200 ng genomic DNA, equal to approximately 30,000 T cell genomes, was loaded into each replicate PCR. Purified libraries were measured with a Qubit 3.0 fluorometer, size-checked on a Bioanalyzer 2100, and measured again with the KAPA Library Quantification kit. Every immunoSEQ 96-well plate was sequenced on a dedicated single-read 150-cycle Illumina NextSeq 550 flow cell. On the study's bioinformatics: Because only junctional sequences without quality scores were contained in the immunoSEQ output, filtering matching that applied to full-length reads could not be performed. Sequences were annotated with PyIR, a Python wrapper for IgBLAST v1.9, using IMGT germline references to assign V/J genes and CDR3. Reads were filtered out if the reads had weak V/J assignments (E-value above 1e-6), no CDR3, stop codons, out-of-frame junctions, or ambiguous translated residues. V3J clonotypes were defined as sequences sharing an identical inferred V gene, J gene, and CDR3 amino acid sequence. The percentage overlap between two repertoires was calculated by dividing the number of shared unique clonotypes by the size of the smaller repertoire. Three approaches were used to assess repertoire richness: RTK rarefaction, the Chao1 estimator, and Recon v2.1 estimates of unobserved clonotypes. Generation probabilities for all TCRbeta clonotypes obtained by the gDNA method from a handful of donors were computed using OLGA. Sourced from immuneACCESS, this table was stored by TCRdb with only in-frame sequences that have V and J called. A share of the clones is absent; for the studies checked, an unresolved V gene accounts for under half, and the remainder has no known explanation. V and J calls and clone size are given by that table; D and trimming were obtained from the DNA. In this sample the table shows over 2 million clones, about 95% of which occur a single time. The ten largest make up about 1.1% of the sample.

Points on this clone: There is no known antigen for this receptor. Base qualities were left out, and no much larger clone turns up one base away.

For the CD8 naive samples, CD45RO-negative cells were positively selected for CCR7, yielding a CD45RA+CCR7+ population from which TemRA cells were excluded. The donors were healthy, HIV-negative adults with no recently reported acute infections or vaccinations. All donors were Caucasian adults living in Nashville, Tennessee, USA. Blood was collected by leukapheresis, and PBMCs were isolated by Ficoll-Histopaque density gradient centrifugation and then cryopreserved in liquid nitrogen vapor phase. Purity and quantity of every magnetically sorted T cell population were checked by analytical flow cytometry. Each sorted fraction had its genomic DNA isolated and then quantified by UV absorbance on a Nanodrop 2000c. From the germline V gene, CDR1 is MNHEY and CDR2 is SVGAGI. The CDR3 spans 14 residues, from the cysteine through the phenylalanine. The CDR3 DNA has 42 bases and is translated from base 1. V is clipped by 4 bases and J by 6 bases, and the sequence between their germline boundaries is 12 bases long.

The receptor comes from a man aged 18 to 35 in good health. Sequenced input: naive CD8+ T cells sorted from blood. Taken with the paper, the label for cell subset or site translates to: CD45RA+CCR7+. This sequence uses TRBV6-5 and TRBJ2-2; the D gene could be TRBD1 or TRBD2, each one agreeing over 5 bases. The CDR3 has the sequence CASSFREGPGELFF. The nucleotide sequence reads as follows: TGTGCCAGCAGTTTCCGTGAGGGGCCCGGGGAGCTGTTTTTT.